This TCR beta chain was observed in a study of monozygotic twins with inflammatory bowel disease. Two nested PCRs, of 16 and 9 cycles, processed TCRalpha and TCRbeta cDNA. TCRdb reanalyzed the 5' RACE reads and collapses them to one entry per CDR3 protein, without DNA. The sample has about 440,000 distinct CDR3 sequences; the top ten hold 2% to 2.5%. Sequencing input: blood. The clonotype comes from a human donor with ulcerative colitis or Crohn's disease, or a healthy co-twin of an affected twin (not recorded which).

CDR3 sequence reads: CAISESASSSDIQYF. The chain links TRBV10-3 to TRBJ2-4. The CDR3 loop spans 15 amino acids. Germline CDR1 and CDR2: ENHRY and SYGVKD.